This is a list of T cell receptor beta chains from one sample in a study of response to subunit inactivated influenza vaccine. TCRdb analysed the RT-PCR reads with MiXCR anew, one entry per CDR3 protein. This sample has 500,000 to 700,000 distinct CDR3 sequences, with roughly 23% found just once. These data were also filed under a second study, of T cells expressing NK-cell markers.

The specimen comprised CD4+ T cells sorted from PBMCs, sampled about 13 days after vaccination. These receptors were taken from a man aged 45-65 years who received an inactivated influenza vaccine. The CDR3 runs from the conserved cysteine through the conserved F or W. The D gene is left open where the match is weak. Not every row has a clone size; where given, it reads once, few, many or a size class.

clone_size	v_call	j_call	d_call	cdr3_aa	cdr3_nt
NA	TRBV18	TRBJ2-7	NA	CASSLAESEQYF	TGTGCCAGCTCGCTCGCTGAGTCCGAGCAGTACTTC
NA	TRBV20-1	TRBJ2-1	NA	CSAPRIVNEQFF	TGCAGTGCACCGCGAATAGTCAATGAGCAGTTCTTC
NA	TRBV20-1	TRBJ2-1	NA	CSAGSRVYYNEQFF	TGCAGTGCTGGTTCTAGAGTTTACTACAATGAGCAGTTCTTC
few	TRBV20-1	TRBJ1-1	TRBD1	CSARDHRGRTEAFF	TGCAGTGCTCGAGACCACAGGGGTCGGACTGAAGCTTTCTTT
NA	TRBV20-1	TRBJ2-7	NA	CSAAQGGLPYEQYF	TGCAGTGCTGCGCAGGGGGGACTTCCCTACGAGCAGTACTTC
NA	TRBV20-1	TRBJ1-5	NA	CSARDLTDGNQPQHF	TGCAGTGCTAGAGATCTGACAGACGGCAATCAGCCCCAGCATTTT
few	TRBV5-1	TRBJ2-3	TRBD2	CASSAGTSGSWTDTQYF	TGCGCCAGCAGCGCAGGGACTAGCGGGAGTTGGACAGATACGCAGTATTTT
NA	TRBV30	TRBJ1-1	NA	CAWRTGSISEAFF	TGTGCCTGGAGGACAGGTTCGATCTCTGAAGCTTTCTTT
few	TRBV29-1	TRBJ1-1	NA	CSAPQVNTEAFF	TGCAGCGCACCTCAGGTGAACACTGAAGCTTTCTTT
many	TRBV29-1	TRBJ1-2	NA	CSVHTRSQGYGYGYTF	TGCAGCGTCCACACACGTTCACAGGGTTACGGCTATGGCTACACCTTC
few	TRBV2	TRBJ1-3	TRBD1	CASRWDSVSSGNTIYF	TGTGCCAGCAGGTGGGACAGCGTGTCCTCTGGAAACACCATATATTTT
many	TRBV11-2	TRBJ1-4	NA	CASSLAAATNEKLFF	TGTGCCAGCAGCCTAGCGGCTGCAACTAATGAAAAACTGTTTTTT
few	TRBV9	TRBJ2-1	NA	CASSANPRDNEQFF	TGTGCCAGCAGCGCAAATCCTCGGGACAATGAGCAGTTCTTC
few	TRBV5-6	TRBJ2-3	NA	CASSFSPTDTQYF	TGTGCCAGCAGCTTCTCTCCCACAGATACGCAGTATTTT
few	TRBV30	TRBJ2-3	NA	CAWSKAGRADTQYF	TGTGCCTGGAGTAAAGCCGGGCGCGCAGATACGCAGTATTTT
few	TRBV29-1	TRBJ2-5	NA	CSVEVVGAETQYF	TGCAGCGTTGAAGTTGTGGGCGCAGAGACCCAGTACTTC
NA	TRBV3-1	TRBJ2-1	NA	CASSQGAPTIPYNEQFF	TGTGCCAGCAGCCAAGGGGCGCCTACCATTCCCTACAATGAGCAGTTCTTC
NA	TRBV10-1	TRBJ2-3	NA	CASSETGHNTDTQYF	TGCGCCAGCAGTGAGACGGGGCATAACACAGATACGCAGTATTTT
many	TRBV7-8	TRBJ1-5	NA	CASSISGHRDSNQPQHF	TGTGCCAGCAGCATCTCCGGGCACAGGGACAGCAATCAGCCCCAGCATTTT
NA	TRBV27	TRBJ2-3	NA	CASSLHGTDTQYF	TGTGCCAGCAGTTTACATGGAACAGATACGCAGTATTTT
NA	TRBV2	TRBJ2-7	TRBD2	CASTLDSGGSYEQYF	TGTGCCAGCACCCTGGATAGCGGGGGGTCCTACGAGCAGTACTTC
NA	TRBV7-7	TRBJ2-3	NA	CASSLGRPPDTQYF	TGTGCTAGCAGCTTAGGTAGACCCCCAGATACGCAGTATTTT
NA	TRBV21-1	TRBJ2-2	NA	CASSKGTRNTGELFF	TGTGCCAGCAGCAAAGGGACACGAAACACCGGGGAGCTGTTTTTT
NA	TRBV12-5	TRBJ2-3	NA	CASGDGNTDTQYF	TGTGCTAGTGGGGACGGAAACACAGATACGCAGTATTTT
once	TRBV9	TRBJ2-3	NA	CASSVAGVQGDTQYF	TGTGCCAGCAGCGTAGCGGGGGTCCAAGGAGATACGCAGTATTTT